Below, one TCR beta chain is given with its context. Its target is not known. The data are from a study of vaccination effects on CD4 cells after COVID-19. Using viral peptide pools, the ViraFEST assay grew out antigen-specific CD4+ T cells prior to sequencing. CD4+ T cells were isolated after 10 days of culture. PBMC were cultured at about 1.9 million per well with roughly 10 IU/ml IL-2 and 10 ug/ml peptides. General observations from the study: The vaccine-induced clones of healthy vaccinees included only 1 of 255 that cross-reacted with common cold coronaviruses. By a late point after vaccination, infection- and vaccine-induced clones had shrunk markedly through clonal contraction.

Using immunoSEQ multiplex PCR, the repertoire was profiled, and TCRdb retains in-frame clones only, with some absent. Of 70,000 to 95,000 clones in the sample, 70% to 75% were seen once. The germline V gene encodes CDR1 LGHNA and CDR2 YSLEER. V was pared by 0 bases and J by 8 bases, with 16 bases between. The CDR3 is 15 amino acids. The sequence derives from a human donor who received a COVID-19 vaccine. J is TRBJ1-2 and V is TRBV4-3; a weak D match, TRBD1 (5 bases). Sequencing was performed on CD4+ T cells from PBMCs cultured with HCoV-229E spike peptides, taken before COVID-19 vaccination. This CDR3 reads CASSQDRGGAWGYTF. The CDR3 bases are TGCGCCAGCAGCCAAGATAGGGGCGGTGCCTGGGGCTACACCTTC.